This T cell receptor beta chain was captured by sequencing in a study of blood T cell repertoires in COVID-19. Study-wide context: Some COVID-19 samples were acute and others convalescent; all came from the United States, Italy and Spain.

The germline V gene has CDR1 LNHDA and CDR2 SQIVND (reference sequence). V shed 8 bases and J shed 1 base, with 11 bases lying between them. The CDR3 is made up of 13 amino acids. The method was immunoSEQ multiplex PCR; TCRdb's version includes in-frame clones alone and lacks a portion of them. The data show around 61,000 clones, roughly 81% seen once. This TCR came from a man older than 75 with acute or convalescent COVID-19. The sequenced sample consisted of peripheral blood. This rearrangement joins TRBV19 to TRBJ1-1; D not resolved. The DNA of the CDR3 is TGTGCCAGTGAGGGTCGGAGGAACACTGAAGCTTTCTTT. Amino acid sequence: CASEGRRNTEAFF.